One sample yielded the 17 T cell receptor beta chains listed below, sequenced in a study of T cells in Graves' hyperthyroidism and ophthalmopathy. The CDR3 regions of TCR beta were amplified from RNA transcripts. HTBI primers were employed in a first-round RT-PCR of the TCR CDR3. TCRdb re-called the multiplex PCR reads through MiXCR, storing one row per CDR3 protein. This sample has a few hundred thousand distinct CDR3 sequences; about 15% occur once, and the top ten carry around a quarter. What was sequenced was blood. Receptor source: a woman younger than 35 with Graves' hyperthyroidism that later progressed to Graves' ophthalmopathy.

This clonotype was seen only a few times. V gene TRBV20-1 combines with J gene TRBJ2-1; D remains ambiguous. The germline V gene encodes CDR1 DFQATT and CDR2 SNEGSKA (reference sequence). Trimming cost V 6 bases and J 3 bases, with 18 bases left between them. CDR3 length: 15 amino acids. CDR3 in DNA: TGCAGTGCCGATTACTGGCGCCCTATCTACAATGAGCAGTTCTTC. It yields the protein CSADYWRPIYNEQFF.

This clonotype has ten or more counts. The CDR3 nucleotides are TGTGCCAGCAGTGAAGTCCCCTGGGCTAGCGGGACCTCCTACAATGAGCAGTTCTTC. Translated, it gives CASSEVPWASGTSYNEQFF. The V gene is TRBV2, the J gene TRBJ2-1; 9 positions match TRBD2. V lost 1 base, J lost 0 bases, and 10 bases stayed unmatched. The CDR3 length is 19 residues. Germline V gene sequence: CDR1 SNHLY, CDR2 FYNNEI.

This chain joins TRBV20-1 and TRBJ2-7; 8 nucleotides line up with TRBD2. Germline CDR1 DFQATT, CDR2 SNEGSKA (reference sequence). This CDR3 has 13 residues. Unmatched junction bases numbered 2, after V lost 1 base and J lost 3 bases. CDR3 sequence reads: CSARGGRYYEQYF. The CDR3 DNA follows: TGCAGTGCTAGAGGCGGGAGGTACTACGAGCAGTACTTC.

This clonotype appeared many times. The rearrangement links TRBV7-9 to TRBJ2-5; no definite D call. This CDR3 comprises 11 residues. The germline CDR1 and CDR2 sequences are SEHNR and FQNEAQ (reference sequence). V dropped 4 bases and J dropped 6 bases, with 6 bases sitting between them. The CDR3 DNA is TGTGCCAGCAGCTACGGAAAGACCCAGTACTTC. The encoded protein is CASSYGKTQYF.

The chain is built from TRBV5-1 and TRBJ2-5; TRBD2 might be the D (6 bases). V was trimmed by 3 bases and J by 4 bases, leaving 22 bases between them. The CDR3 is made up of 17 amino acids. Germline V CDR1 and CDR2: SGHRS, YFSETQ. For the CDR3, the DNA is TGCGCCAGCAGCTCCGGGGAGGTGGGCTTACTAAGAGAGACCCAGTACTTC. This translates into CASSSGEVGLLRETQYF.

Concerning this clonotype: This likely comes from a read error, as the CDR3 has no conserved phenylalanine or tryptophan at its end. It is unclear where the CDR3 begins or ends on the DNA, so no DNA is shown, and the CDR3 is as TCRdb lists it. The genes are TRBV28 and TRBJ1-1. The CDR3 length is 13 residues, termini included. The germline CDR1 and CDR2 sequences are MDHEN and SYDVKM. The CDR3 spells CASSFPRNTEPFL.

This clonotype was picked up many times. The rearrangement links TRBV6-1 to TRBJ2-7; 12 bases are a match to TRBD1. V was clipped by 5 bases and J by 3 bases; unmatched bases: 14. CDR1 MNHNS and CDR2 SASEGT come from the germline V gene. The CDR3 contains 18 residues. CDR3 protein: CASSSPGQGARAFYEQYF. Written as DNA, the CDR3 is TGTGCCAGCAGTTCTCCGGGACAGGGGGCAAGGGCCTTCTACGAGCAGTACTTC.

This clonotype was detected many times. V and J are TRBV2 and TRBJ2-3; D ambiguous. The CDR3 runs 12 residues. Germline V gene lookup returns CDR1 SNHLY and CDR2 FYNNEI. Trimming removed 4 bases from V and 5 bases from J, with 7 bases in between. The CDR3 spells CASSAWGDTQYF. CDR3 DNA sequence: TGTGCCAGCAGTGCGTGGGGAGATACGCAGTATTTT.

This rearrangement joins TRBV28 to TRBJ2-1, with a possible D match to TRBD1 (6 bases). Germline lookup yields CDR1 MDHEN and CDR2 SYDVKM. V lost 6 bases, J lost 4 bases, and 16 bases lay in between. There are 15 residues in the CDR3. The CDR3 nucleotides are TGTGCCAGCAGCCCCAGTGGGGGCGGATACAATGAGCAGTTCTTC. Translation gives CASSPSGGGYNEQFF.

The V call is TRBV7-9, the J call TRBJ2-1; possibly TRBD2 for D (5 bases). CDR3 length equals 14 residues. CDR1 is SEHNR, CDR2 FQNEAQ, per germline (reference sequence). Trimming took off 4 bases at V and 6 bases at J, with 13 bases between the two ends. The CDR3 region is CASSSGEGVNEQFF. CDR3 sequence (DNA): TGTGCCAGCAGCTCGGGCGAGGGAGTCAATGAGCAGTTCTTC.

The chain uses TRBV6-2 or TRBV6-3 and TRBJ2-7; no firm D call. V lost 3 bases and J 9 bases, leaving 12 bases between the germline ends. The CDR3 covers 12 residues. Looked up from germline, CDR1 is MNHEY and CDR2 is SVGEGT. The CDR3 region is CASSYPGVGQYF. DNA for the CDR3: TGTGCCAGCAGTTATCCCGGTGTGGGGCAGTACTTC.

This clonotype was recorded a few times. The CDR3 DNA follows: TGTGCCAGCAACTCCCCCGGGACCCAATCGAACACCGGGGAGCTGTTTTTT. It specifies CASNSPGTQSNTGELFF. This sequence joins TRBV12-3 or TRBV12-4 and TRBJ2-2; D assignment may be TRBD1 or TRBD2 (5 bases each). The CDR3 is made up of 17 amino acids. Trimming cost V 7 bases and J 0 bases, with 18 bases left between them.

This clonotype was counted at least ten times. This chain connects TRBV20-1 to TRBJ2-1, with TRBD2 matching 8 bases. Germline V gene sequence: CDR1 DFQATT, CDR2 SNEGSKA (reference sequence). J gave up 12 bases and V 5 bases, and 9 bases lay outside the gene matches. The CDR3 consists of 12 residues. CDR3 nucleotides: TGCAGTGCTGGGCGGGGGGACTTGTGGCAGTTCTTC. Its translation: CSAGRGDLWQFF.

This clonotype has a handful of counts. V and J are TRBV29-1 and TRBJ2-7, with TRBD2 matching 7 bases. Germline lookup yields CDR1 SQVTM and CDR2 ANQGSEA. There are 13 residues in the CDR3. Germline trimming cut 8 bases from V and 2 bases from J; bases unmatched to any gene: 9. CDR3 coding DNA: TGCAGCTTCTGGGCGGGGGAAACCTACGAGCAGTACTTC. This sequence encodes CSFWAGETYEQYF.

This clonotype came up a few times. The V gene is TRBV29-1, the J gene TRBJ1-4; D may be TRBD1 (6 bases). The CDR3 is 15 amino acids. Germline assignment: CDR1 SQVTM and CDR2 ANQGSEA. V was cut by 5 bases and J by 8 bases, with 21 bases left in between. The CDR3 sequence is CSVSPPGGAGEKLFF. CDR3 nucleotides: TGCAGCGTTTCCCCTCCCGGGGGGGCCGGGGAAAAACTGTTTTTT.

This clonotype was counted at least ten times. J is TRBJ1-1 and V is TRBV27, with 8 nucleotides matching TRBD1. Germline CDR1 and CDR2: MNHEY and SMNVEV (reference sequence). The length of the CDR3 is 15 residues. V lost 6 bases, J lost 0 bases, and 6 bases stayed unmatched. CDR3 loop: CASRRTGNMNTEAFF. In DNA, the CDR3 is TGTGCCAGCAGGCGGACAGGGAACATGAACACTGAAGCTTTCTTT.

The rearrangement links TRBV7-9 to TRBJ2-1; TRBD2 agrees at 12 bases. This CDR3 region has 15 residues. Trimming removed 5 bases from V and 8 bases from J; junction bases left unmatched: 7. CDR1 and CDR2 from the germline V gene are SEHNR and FQNEAQ (reference sequence). The chain's CDR3 is CASSQTSGSIYEQFF. The CDR3 region has the DNA TGTGCCAGCAGCCAGACTAGCGGGAGTATCTATGAGCAGTTCTTC.